A few counts support the clone carrying this T cell receptor (beta chain). Its target is not known. These data come from a study of beta chain features in type 1 diabetes. Whole-study results and caveats: Equally in patients and controls, PCR might preferentially amplify shorter templates. Sampled from patients, naive, central memory and Treg TCRB repertoires appeared more similar than those sampled from healthy donors. VDJ junctions from type 1 diabetes patients carried fewer insertions and larger deletions.

V shed 5 bases and J 8 bases; nucleotides not matched to a gene: 14. This CDR3 contains 17 residues. Germline CDR1 is SGHVS and CDR2 is FQNEAQ. Sequenced material consisted of expressed TCRB transcripts (all of the isolated RNA was reverse transcribed). Method: immunoSEQ multiplex PCR; TCRdb's copy keeps in-frame clones and lacks some. Among some 150,000 clones, approximately 9.2% were seen once, and the ten largest hold about 0.66%. Every donor provided one heparinised blood draw, which averaged about 110 mL. The receptor's source is a young man in good health. Sequenced sample: central memory CD4+ T cells from blood. The rearrangement joins TRBV7-8 to TRBJ1-6, with TRBD1 matching over 8 bases. The CDR3 bases are TGTGCCAGCAGCCACGGACAGGGACCGCGGTATCATTCACCCCTCCACTTT. It translates to CASSHGQGPRYHSPLHF.